A single sample is the source of the 5 T cell receptor beta chains below, sequenced in a study of cytomegalovirus exposure and HLA in healthy donors. PCR employed 60 Vbeta and 13 Jbeta primers. Sequencing was performed with immunoSEQ multiplex PCR; in TCRdb, only in-frame clones are kept and a portion is missing. This sample has 150,000 to 200,000 clones, with roughly 80% found just once. What was sequenced was PBMCs. The origin of the receptors is a woman between 40 and 50 years old in good health and CMV-seropositive.

The CDR3 protein is CASSIGYGTEAFF. The CDR3 DNA reads TGTGCCAGCAGCATCGGGTATGGCACTGAAGCTTTCTTT. The V gene is TRBV11-3, the J gene TRBJ1-1; no firm D call. With 5 bases removed from V and 4 bases from J, the gap between germline ends came to 11 bases. The CDR3 is 13 amino acids. Germline V lookup: CDR1 SGHNT, CDR2 YENEEA.

The chain is built from TRBV27 and TRBJ1-1; TRBD1 matches 7 bases. Germline CDR1 MNHEY, CDR2 SMNVEV (reference sequence). The CDR3 is 14 residues long. V shed 6 bases and J 1 base; nucleotides not matched to a gene: 5. CDR3 nucleotide sequence: TGTGCCAGCAGCTCCAGGGGGGAGAACACTGAAGCTTTCTTT. This sequence encodes CASSSRGENTEAFF.

The chain carries TRBV6-5 and TRBJ2-3, with D hard to call. The CDR3 spans 13 residues. CDR1 and CDR2 from the germline V gene are MNHEY and SVGAGI. The V end was cut by 6 bases, the J end by 0 bases, with 7 bases between. The CDR3 region is CASRRLSTDTQYF. In nucleotides, the CDR3 is TGTGCCAGCAGGCGCCTTAGCACAGATACGCAGTATTTT.

The chain has TRBV27 and TRBJ1-2, with 7 bases identical to TRBD1. After removal of 2 bases from V and 3 bases from J, the junction contained 3 bases not matched to a gene. The germline V gene encodes CDR1 MNHEY and CDR2 SMNVEV (reference sequence). This CDR3 contains 14 residues. This CDR3 is CASSLTGEDYGYTF. Here the CDR3 DNA reads TGTGCCAGCAGTTTAACAGGGGAAGACTATGGCTACACCTTC.

V is TRBV18 and J is TRBJ1-2; D is uncertain. Germline CDR1 reads KGHSH; CDR2 reads LQKENI. V was pared by 6 bases and J by 5 bases, with 25 bases between. The CDR3 spans 17 residues. CDR3 in DNA: TGTGCCAGCTCCCCCTCGGGGTCGCGATTAACCCAATATGGCTACACCTTC. It encodes CASSPSGSRLTQYGYTF.